Sequencing of this T cell receptor beta chain was carried out in a study of regulatory T cells in long-lasting Graves disease. General study findings and limits: Newly diagnosed patients had higher TCR diversity than persistent Graves' patients did. Persistent disease favored TRBV28, TRBJ1-2 and TRBJ2-5.

Germline values: CDR1 MNHNS, CDR2 SASEGT. The CDR3 runs to 14 residues. V was pared by 6 bases and J by 6 bases, with 7 bases of the junction left unmatched. This clonotype was picked up many times. The antigen is undetermined. iRepertoire HTBI primers and Arm-PCR of CDR3 regions built TCR beta libraries. TCRdb processed the multiplex PCR reads anew with MiXCR; each CDR3 protein has one entry. The data hold 200,000 to 250,000 distinct CDR3 sequences, with around a fifth observed a single time. The time point is: newly diagnosed GD, antithyroid drugs for less than 3 months. The TCR library was prepared using RNA isolated from PBMCs. The sample also formed part of further work on T cells in Graves' hyperthyroidism and ophthalmopathy. From that paper: Participants, patients aged 18 to 65, had newly diagnosed hyperthyroidism with a duration under 2 months. HTBI primers were used for first-round RT-PCR of the TCR CDR3.

V is TRBV6-1 and J is TRBJ2-4; 8 positions match TRBD2. Sequences were derived from peripheral blood mononuclear cells (PBMCs), sampled at new diagnosis, from a patient treated with antithyroid drugs. This TCR derives from a woman in her 30s with Graves disease. This CDR3 reads CASRKAGVGNIQYF. For the CDR3, the DNA is TGTGCCAGCAGAAAAGCGGGGGTAGGAAACATTCAGTACTTC.